This T cell receptor beta chain came from a study of a mutant IDH1 vaccine in newly diagnosed glioma. Whole-study context: Either 4-6 weeks after radiotherapy alone or alongside temozolomide, vaccination was begun.

Assay: immunoSEQ multiplex PCR; the TCRdb copy retains only in-frame clones and omits some. The sample lists 70,000 to 100,000 clones; more than 85% were seen once. Trimming removed 5 bases from V and 0 bases from J, with 14 bases in between. The germline V gene encodes CDR1 KGHSH and CDR2 LQKENI. CDR3 length: 16 amino acids. Time point: week 5, during vaccination. The content of each vaccine dose was 300 ug of mutant IDH1 20-mer peptide, and topical imiquimod accompanied it. In regard to this clone: Its antigen is still unknown.

This rearrangement joins TRBV18 to TRBJ2-1; D remains ambiguous. The material sequenced was PBMCs, taken from a glioma patient whose treatment included an IDH1 peptide vaccine. The clonotype originates from a woman aged 45 to 65 with glioma. This CDR3 is CASSWLEPTSYNEQFF. In nucleotides, the CDR3 is TGTGCCAGCTCATGGTTGGAGCCCACCTCCTACAATGAGCAGTTCTTC. Full variable domain (outside the CDR3, taken from reference TRBV18 and TRBJ2-1): NAGVMQNPRHLVRRRGQEARLRCSPMKGHSHVYWYRQLPEEGLKFMVYLQKENIIDESGMPKERFSAEFPKEGPSILRIQQVVRGDSAAYFCASSWLEPTSYNEQFFGPGTRLTVL.